This T cell receptor (beta chain) emerged from a study of blood T cell repertoires in COVID-19. Study context: Samples came from the United States, Italy and Spain, spanning acute and convalescent COVID-19. T cells, B-cell-depleted T cells, or PBMCs provided the cDNA or gDNA that served as material.

Source study methods: Amplification of reference gene primers provided the estimated nucleated cell counts. The method was immunoSEQ multiplex PCR; TCRdb's version includes in-frame clones alone and lacks a portion of them. V and J calls and clone size come straight from that table; D and trimming were deduced from the DNA. The sample has 95,000 to 150,000 clones, roughly 90% seen once; the top ten hold approximately 8.1%. Germline CDR1 reads MNHEY; CDR2 reads SMNVEV (reference sequence). Trimming shortened V by 3 bases and J by 0 bases, and 12 bases separated the two germline ends. CDR3 length equals 15 residues. This clone was found once.

This TCR was sampled from a man aged 45-60 years with acute or convalescent COVID-19. Source material: peripheral blood. The chain couples TRBV27 to TRBJ2-7; no firm D call. CDR3 sequence: CASSLLTSASYEQYF. The DNA of the CDR3 is TGTGCCAGCAGTTTGCTAACCTCCGCCTCCTACGAGCAGTACTTC.